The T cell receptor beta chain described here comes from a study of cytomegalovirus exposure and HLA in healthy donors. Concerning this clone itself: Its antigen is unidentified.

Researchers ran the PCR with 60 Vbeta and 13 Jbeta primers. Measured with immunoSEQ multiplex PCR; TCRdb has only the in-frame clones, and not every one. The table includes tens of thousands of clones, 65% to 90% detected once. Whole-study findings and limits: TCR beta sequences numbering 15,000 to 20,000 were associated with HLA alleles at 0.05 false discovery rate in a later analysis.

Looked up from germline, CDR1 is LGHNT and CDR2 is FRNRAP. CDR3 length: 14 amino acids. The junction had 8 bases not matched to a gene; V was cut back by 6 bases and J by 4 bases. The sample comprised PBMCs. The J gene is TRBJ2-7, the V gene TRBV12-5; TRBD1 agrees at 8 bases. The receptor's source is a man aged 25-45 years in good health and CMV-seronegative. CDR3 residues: CASGPDREIYEQYF. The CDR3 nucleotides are TGTGCTAGTGGCCCGGACAGGGAAATATACGAGCAGTACTTC.